Listed below are T cell receptor beta chains from one sample, sequenced in a study of blood T cell repertoires in COVID-19. The method was immunoSEQ multiplex PCR; TCRdb's version includes in-frame clones alone and lacks a portion of them. The sample consists of approximately 100,000 clones, 85% to 90% of them appearing once. The sample comprised peripheral blood. All receptors derive from a human donor in a cohort sampled during active COVID-19. CDR3s leave out the opening cysteine and the closing phenylalanine or tryptophan. A D gene is named only where the DNA matches it firmly.

>TRBD1|TRBV5-8|TRBJ2-2
ASSRTDRGSGELF
>TRBD1|TRBV13|TRBJ2-7
ASSPPDREEQY
>-|TRBV6-1|TRBJ1-5
ASSERPGQPQH
>TRBD1|TRBV18|TRBJ2-2
ASSPLTGGGGTGELF
>-|TRBV5-5|TRBJ2-7
ASHSGDRAYEQY
>TRBD1|TRBV27|TRBJ2-1
ASSSRTGVSYNEQF
>-|TRBV27|TRBJ2-2
ASSFDRFTGELF
>-|TRBV9|TRBJ1-4
ASSSTQGTNEKLF
>-|TRBV7-8|TRBJ1-3
ASSSHRVLSSGNTIY
>TRBD2|TRBV28|TRBJ2-3
ASSSSAGNTDTQY
>-|TRBV18|TRBJ1-1
ASSPGRGDTEAF
>-|TRBV2|TRBJ2-2
ASSVELGGELF
>-|TRBV5-1|TRBJ1-5
ADHRDGNQPQH
>-|TRBV6-5|TRBJ1-6
ASTDRQARNSPLH
>-|TRBV6-6|TRBJ1-1
ASSYSQGNTEAF
>-|TRBV5-8|TRBJ2-3
ASSLQGPGLEQY
>TRBD2|TRBV9|TRBJ2-1
ASSARSGTSGIDEQF
>-|TRBV19|TRBJ2-1
ASSIARAANEQF
>TRBD2|TRBV2|TRBJ2-1
ASTSGRPLYNEQF
>TRBD1|TRBV4-1|TRBJ1-2
ASSQVQGAANYGYT
>-|TRBV11-1|TRBJ2-3
ASSLRETDTQY
>-|TRBV29-1|TRBJ2-7
SDHTGRPYEQY
>TRBD2|TRBV4-2|TRBJ2-5
ASSQGTSGGRSGQETQY
>-|TRBV18|TRBJ2-2
ASSPRQSTGELF
>-|TRBV28|TRBJ2-3
ASTRGGVGTDTQY
>TRBD1|TRBV28|TRBJ1-2
ASNLLLWTGDYGYT
>-|TRBV18|TRBJ2-1
ASSPLAGPAYNEQF
>-|TRBV6-6|TRBJ2-1
ASSYSQDNEQF
>-|TRBV9|TRBJ1-1
ASSGMNTEAF
>-|TRBV5-6|TRBJ2-5
ASSLSLARTQY
>TRBD1|TRBV28|TRBJ1-5
ASIRQGGNQPQH
>-|TRBV9|TRBJ2-7
ASSSRSSYEQY
>-|TRBV5-5|TRBJ1-2
ASSFELTGIGGYT
>-|TRBV14|TRBJ2-7
ASSQVTGSSPYEQY
>TRBD1|TRBV11-1|TRBJ2-3
ASSSGGDTQY
>TRBD1|TRBV11-3|TRBJ1-2
ASSSGQGRYT
>-|TRBV24-1|TRBJ1-1
ATSDFQGEAF
>TRBD2|TRBV3-1/TRBV3-2|TRBJ2-5
ASSQEKVAGAETQY
>-|TRBV20-1|TRBJ1-2
SASVGRGYGYT
>-|TRBV7-9|TRBJ2-5
ASSLPFGGPKVETQY
>TRBD2|TRBV10-3|TRBJ2-2
AISGLAGGGTGELF
>TRBD1|TRBV18|TRBJ1-3
ASTDRGLGNTIY
>-|TRBV3-1/TRBV3-2|TRBJ1-6
ASSWTGTYNSPLH
>-|TRBV7-9|TRBJ1-2
ASRRLGYT
>-|TRBV5-6|TRBJ2-5
ASSRDIQETQY
>-|TRBV28|TRBJ1-1
ASRETGPSTEAF
>-|TRBV28|TRBJ2-6
ASGVGANVLT
>-|TRBV7-8|TRBJ1-2
ASSLNSYGYT
>-|TRBV28|TRBJ1-6
ATQRVVGNGVGSPLH
>-|TRBV28|TRBJ1-1
ASRERGGVSTEAF
>-|TRBV28|TRBJ1-1
ASSFTSTEMNTEAF
>TRBD2|TRBV5-4|TRBJ2-7
ASSPSSGTSYEQY
>-|TRBV4-3|TRBJ2-1
ASSREFMLSSYNEQF
>-|TRBV12-5|TRBJ2-1
ASGLVGGLASNEQF
>TRBD2|TRBV10-3|TRBJ2-3
AISNSGVAEDTQY
>-|TRBV2|TRBJ2-5
AIGRAKKETQY
>-|TRBV28|TRBJ2-3
ASTRLDTQY
>-|TRBV12-3/TRBV12-4|TRBJ1-5
ASQTDRTQPQH
>TRBD2|TRBV15|TRBJ2-7
ATSRVRALPWGLSGSMGYEQY
>-|TRBV11-1|TRBJ1-1
ASSTTGIKGTEAF